This T cell receptor beta chain was recorded in a study of identical twins. From germline, CDR1 is SNHLY and CDR2 FYNNEI. The V end lost 7 bases, the J end lost 1 base, and 7 bases lay between the germline ends. The CDR3 loop spans 12 amino acids. TCRdb passed the 5' RACE reads through MiXCR, listing each CDR3 protein once. Of approximately 620,000 distinct CDR3 sequences in the sample, 8.6% are singletons; the top ten hold approximately 0.89%. A further study also used this sample, focusing on yellow fever vaccine responses in identical twins. In that study: The authors reported partly convergent, partly personalized vaccine responses in identical twins.

Sequenced input: PBMCs. This sequence was found in a woman under 30 in good health. V and J are TRBV2 and TRBJ1-2; the D gene is possibly TRBD1 (5 bases). The CDR3 bases are TGTGCCAGCAAGACAGTTAACTATGGCTACACCTTC. This codes for CASKTVNYGYTF.